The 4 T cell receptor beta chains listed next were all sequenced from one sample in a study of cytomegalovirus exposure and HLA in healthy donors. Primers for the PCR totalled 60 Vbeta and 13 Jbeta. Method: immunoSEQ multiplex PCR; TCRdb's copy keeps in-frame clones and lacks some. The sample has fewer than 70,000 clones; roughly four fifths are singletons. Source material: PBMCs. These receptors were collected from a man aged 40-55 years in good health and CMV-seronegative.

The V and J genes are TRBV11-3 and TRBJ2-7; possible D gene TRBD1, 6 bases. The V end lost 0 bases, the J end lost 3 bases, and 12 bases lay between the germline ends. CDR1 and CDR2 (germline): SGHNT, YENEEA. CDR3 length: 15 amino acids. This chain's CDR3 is CASSLDPVGGYEQYF. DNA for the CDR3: TGTGCCAGCAGCTTAGATCCCGTAGGGGGCTACGAGCAGTACTTC.

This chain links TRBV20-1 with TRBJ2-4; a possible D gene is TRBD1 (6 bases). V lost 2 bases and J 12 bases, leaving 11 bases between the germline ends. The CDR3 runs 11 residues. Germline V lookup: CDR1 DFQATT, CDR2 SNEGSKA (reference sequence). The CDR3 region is CSARNRDTQYF. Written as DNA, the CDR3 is TGCAGTGCTAGAAACCGGGACACTCAGTACTTC.

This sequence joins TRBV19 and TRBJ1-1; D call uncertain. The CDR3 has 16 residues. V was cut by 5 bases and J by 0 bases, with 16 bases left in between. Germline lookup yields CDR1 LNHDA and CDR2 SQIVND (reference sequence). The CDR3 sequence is CASSFSGVIVNTEAFF. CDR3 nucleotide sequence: TGTGCCAGTAGTTTCTCCGGGGTGATCGTGAACACTGAAGCTTTCTTT.

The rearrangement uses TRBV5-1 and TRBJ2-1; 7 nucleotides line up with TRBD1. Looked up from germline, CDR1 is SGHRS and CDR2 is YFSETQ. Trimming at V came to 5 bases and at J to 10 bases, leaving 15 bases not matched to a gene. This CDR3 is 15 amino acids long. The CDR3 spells CASRYLRDSVLEQFF. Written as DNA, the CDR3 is TGCGCCAGCAGGTATCTCCGGGACAGCGTCCTAGAGCAGTTCTTC.